This TCR beta chain was observed in a study of siplizumab effects on memory and regulatory T cells. This CDR3 region has 15 residues. CDR1 and CDR2 (germline): MGHDK, SYGVNS. Trimming took 4 bases from V and 2 from J; bases not matched to a gene: 6. About this clone: Its matching antigen is unknown.

It was about 100,000 TCR templates that were assayed per sample. The data were produced by immunoSEQ multiplex PCR, yet TCRdb's version contains in-frame clones alone and is incomplete. This table holds some 110,000 clones, less than 95% found once. Study results and caveats: Proliferating Tregs from siplizumab cultures lacked functional confirmation of suppression. Mappable CD4+ clones that were alloreactive averaged roughly 66% Treg-derived with siplizumab versus approximately 27% in controls.

The chain uses TRBV25-1 and TRBJ2-3; 7 bases map to TRBD2. The material sequenced was non-Treg CD4+ T cells sorted from blood. The receptor was derived from a human donor in good health. In DNA form, the CDR3 reads TGTGCCAGCAGTGTTGGGAGCGGGGTCACAGATACGCAGTATTTT. It codes for CASSVGSGVTDTQYF.